The present entry profiles one T cell receptor (beta chain) with its context. CDR1 and CDR2 (germline): SGHRS, YFSETQ. The CDR3 extends over 15 amino acids. V was cut by 0 bases and J by 5 bases, with 14 bases left in between. Profiling relied on immunoSEQ multiplex PCR, and the TCRdb table lists in-frame clones only, not all of them. The table shows tens of thousands of clones, with roughly 80% occurring only once. The data originate from a study of PD-1 blockade in mismatch repair-deficient tumors. The sequence came from an adult with mismatch repair-deficient cancer. This rearrangement joins TRBV5-1 to TRBJ1-1; no firm D call. This material consisted of peripheral blood, taken 12 weeks after starting pembrolizumab. CDR3 sequence (DNA): TGCGCCAGCAGCTTGGAGTGGCCGGTGGGGACTGAAGCTTTCTTT. This codes for CASSLEWPVGTEAFF.